The entry below describes one T cell receptor (beta chain). The data originate from a study of T cell responses to AZD1222 COVID-19 vaccine. Here immunoSEQ multiplex PCR was the method, and the copy in TCRdb shows in-frame clones only, minus some. The sample holds 120,000 to 150,000 clones, more than 75% seen once. After removal of 6 bases from V and 2 bases from J, the junction contained 5 bases not matched to a gene. The CDR3 consists of 15 residues. From germline, CDR1 is SNHLY and CDR2 FYNNEI. The starting material was peripheral blood, obtained on day 0 of MenACWY control vaccination. The chain combines TRBV2 with TRBJ1-4; TRBD1 matches at 8 bases. This TCR derives from an adult in good health. The CDR3 sequence is CASSPGQGTNEKLFF. CDR3 nucleotides: TGTGCCAGCAGCCCTGGACAGGGCACTAATGAAAAACTGTTTTTT.